The clone carrying this T cell receptor (beta chain) was seen only once. CDR3 length equals 15 residues. V was pared by 4 bases and J by 6 bases, with 8 bases of the junction left unmatched. The germline gives CDR1 LNHDA, CDR2 SQIVND (reference sequence). This record belongs to a study of blood T cell repertoires in COVID-19. Generated by immunoSEQ multiplex PCR, the TCRdb table keeps only in-frame clones and is missing some. The sample lists approximately 180,000 clones, around 85% occurring once. The sequencing input was peripheral blood. The rearrangement joins TRBV19 to TRBJ1-1; 10 bases fit TRBD1. The sequence was collected from a woman of 80 years or more with acute or convalescent COVID-19. CDR3 residues: CASSTDRGRSPEAFF. Written as DNA, the CDR3 is TGTGCCAGTAGTACCGACAGGGGGCGCAGCCCTGAAGCTTTCTTT.